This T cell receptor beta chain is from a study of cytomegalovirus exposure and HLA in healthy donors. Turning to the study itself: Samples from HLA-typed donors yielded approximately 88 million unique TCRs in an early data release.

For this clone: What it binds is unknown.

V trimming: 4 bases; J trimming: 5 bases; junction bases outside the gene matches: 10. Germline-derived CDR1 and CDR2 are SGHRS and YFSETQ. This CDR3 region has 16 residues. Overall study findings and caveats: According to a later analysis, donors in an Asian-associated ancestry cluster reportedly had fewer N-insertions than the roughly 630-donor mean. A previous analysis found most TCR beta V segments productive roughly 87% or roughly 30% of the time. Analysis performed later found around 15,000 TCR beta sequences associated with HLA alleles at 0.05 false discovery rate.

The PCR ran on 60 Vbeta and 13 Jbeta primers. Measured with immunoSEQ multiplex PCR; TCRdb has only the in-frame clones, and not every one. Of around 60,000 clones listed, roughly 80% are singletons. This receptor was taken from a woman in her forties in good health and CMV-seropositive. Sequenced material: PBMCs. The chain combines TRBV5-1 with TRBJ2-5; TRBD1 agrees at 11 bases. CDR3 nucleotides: TGCGCCAGCAGCGACCGGGACAGGGGGAGCGGTGAGACCCAGTACTTC. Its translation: CASSDRDRGSGETQYF.